A selection of T cell receptor beta chains follows, all from one sample in a study of OX40 agonist ivuxolimab in advanced cancers. Produced via immunoSEQ multiplex PCR; TCRdb's table is partial and in-frame only. The sample shows over 80,000 clones, 86% of them seen only once. The sample consisted of CD4+ or CD8+ T cells sorted from blood, taken in a trial of the OX40 agonist ivuxolimab. These receptors were obtained from an adult with an advanced solid tumor such as melanoma, head and neck, liver or kidney cancer. The CDR3 runs from the conserved cysteine through the conserved F or W. A D gene is named only where the DNA matches it firmly. The size field is filled for only some rows; it gives once, few, many or a size class.

j_call	v_call	clone_size	d_call	cdr3_nt	cdr3_aa
TRBJ1-3	TRBV19	-	-	TGTGCCAGTAGTCAGTCAGGGACTGGAAACACCATATATTTT	CASSQSGTGNTIYF
TRBJ2-2	TRBV5-5	-	TRBD1	TGTGCCAGCAGCTTGGATCCAGGGGGTTACACCGGGGAGCTGTTTTTT	CASSLDPGGYTGELFF
TRBJ1-2	TRBV7-9	-	TRBD1	TGTGCCAGCAGCCCCGCCCCGGGACAGGGCGCCTCTAACTATGGCTACACCTTC	CASSPAPGQGASNYGYTF
TRBJ1-5	TRBV27	-	-	TGTGCCAGCAGTCCCCAGGGAAATCAGCCCCAGCATTTT	CASSPQGNQPQHF
TRBJ1-3	TRBV7-8	-	-	TGTGCCAGCAGCTTAGACAGACACTCTGGAAACACCATATATTTT	CASSLDRHSGNTIYF
TRBJ2-5	TRBV7-2	-	TRBD2	TGTGCCAGCAGCTTTAGCGGGAATCAAGAGACCCAGTACTTC	CASSFSGNQETQYF
TRBJ2-2	TRBV7-6	-	TRBD2	TGTGCCAGCAGCTCTCGACTAGCGGGGGGCTCGAACACCGGGGAGCTGTTTTTT	CASSSRLAGGSNTGELFF
TRBJ1-1	TRBV11-2	few	-	TGTGCCAGCAGCTTACAGGGTGGAACTGAAGCTTTCTTT	CASSLQGGTEAFF
TRBJ1-5	TRBV2	-	-	TGTGCCAGCAGTCACAGGGATCAGCCCCAGCATTTT	CASSHRDQPQHF
TRBJ1-6	TRBV9	-	TRBD1	TGTGCCAGCAGCGCCGGGACAGGGGGCTCACCCCTCCACTTT	CASSAGTGGSPLHF
TRBJ2-7	TRBV30	-	TRBD1	TGTGCCTGGGGTGGAGGGACAGGGTTATTCTCCGAGCAGTACTTC	CAWGGGTGLFSEQYF
TRBJ1-3	TRBV19	-	-	TGTGCCAGTAGTATCGGGGGGGTGAGAAACACCATATATTTT	CASSIGGVRNTIYF
TRBJ1-1	TRBV30	-	TRBD1	TGTGCCTGGAGCACAGGGGGGGACACTGAAGCTTTCTTT	CAWSTGGDTEAFF
TRBJ1-2	TRBV7-9	-	-	TGTGCCAGCAGCTTGGGGACCTTGGCTGAGGTTGGCTACACCTTC	CASSLGTLAEVGYTF
TRBJ1-5	TRBV10-2	-	-	TGCGCCAGCAGTGCGGGGGCAGGCCAGCCCCAGCATTTT	CASSAGAGQPQHF
TRBJ1-4	TRBV5-1	-	-	TGCGCCAGCAGCACTGGACGGAGGAGCCCCATCCTTGATAATGAAAAACTGTTTTTT	CASSTGRRSPILDNEKLFF
TRBJ1-3	TRBV18	-	-	TGTGCCAGCTCACCAAGTTTAGGTTCCTCTGGAAACACCATATATTTT	CASSPSLGSSGNTIYF
TRBJ2-1	TRBV9	few	-	TGTGCCAGCAGCATCGGTCTTTACAATGAGCAGTTCTTC	CASSIGLYNEQFF
TRBJ1-5	TRBV10-2	-	-	TGCGCCAGCAGTGACGGGGGACAGCCCCAGCATTTT	CASSDGGQPQHF
TRBJ2-5	TRBV30	-	-	TGTGCCTGGAGTGGACTCGTTTCGGGGACCCAGTACTTC	CAWSGLVSGTQYF
TRBJ2-3	TRBV15	-	-	TGTGCCACCAGCCCCATGGGGAAAACTAGCACAGATACGCAGTATTTT	CATSPMGKTSTDTQYF
TRBJ2-1	TRBV6-1	once	-	TGTGCCAGCAGTGAAGGGAGGGGACTGCGACAGGAGCAGTTCTTC	CASSEGRGLRQEQFF
TRBJ1-2	TRBV9	-	TRBD1	TGTGCCAGCAGCGTAGAACCCGGTAGCCCCTGGACAGGGGCTAACTATGGCTACACCTTC	CASSVEPGSPWTGANYGYTF
TRBJ1-1	TRBV7-9	-	TRBD1	TGTGCCAGCAGCTTAGGAGAGACAGGGGTGAACACTGAAGCTTTCTTT	CASSLGETGVNTEAFF
TRBJ1-6	TRBV6-5	-	TRBD1	TGTGCCAGCAGTCGGGACAGGGGTAATTCACCCCTCCACTTT	CASSRDRGNSPLHF
TRBJ2-2	TRBV30	-	-	TGTGCCTCTAGGGGTACCGGGGAGCTGTTTTTT	CASRGTGELFF
TRBJ1-2	TRBV9	few	-	TGTGCCAGCAGCGTAGGGGGCAACGGCTACACCTTC	CASSVGGNGYTF
TRBJ2-7	TRBV7-2	-	-	TGTGCCAGCAGCGCAGGGAGGCAGTACGAGCAGTACTTC	CASSAGRQYEQYF
TRBJ2-7	TRBV9	-	-	TGTGCCAGCAGCGTAGAACAGGCAAGTACGCCGCAGTACTTC	CASSVEQASTPQYF
TRBJ2-1	TRBV7-2	-	-	TGTGCCAGCAGCTTAGATTATAACGGGGATGAGCAGTTCTTC	CASSLDYNGDEQFF
TRBJ1-6	TRBV10-3	-	TRBD1	TGTGCCATCAGCCGGACAGGGGATGATTCACCCCTCCACTTT	CAISRTGDDSPLHF